The clone carrying this T cell receptor beta chain was counted between two and nine times. As for time point: pre-sensitization, week 0. Indicated treatment: therapeutic diphenylcyclopropenone sensitization with weekly scalp DPC. The data were taken from a study of human T cells and chemical hapten exposure. Trimming shortened V by 5 bases and J by 3 bases, and 15 bases separated the two germline ends. From germline, CDR1 is MNHNY and CDR2 SVGAGI (reference sequence). The CDR3 is 15 amino acids. Each CDR3 protein gets one entry after TCRdb re-called the RACE reads with MiXCR. The table has roughly 88,000 distinct CDR3 sequences, roughly 8.8% seen once.

This clonotype was obtained from a woman aged 40 to 55 with alopecia areata. Some clones in this sample may be carry-over from other donors' samples. Sequenced here: whole blood, sampled in connection with sensitization to the hapten diphenylcyclopropenone (DPC). This chain uses TRBV6-6 with TRBJ2-3; perhaps TRBD2 as D (5 bases). The chain's CDR3 is CASSPFTRGTDTQYF. CDR3 in DNA: TGTGCCAGCAGTCCCTTTACTAGAGGTACAGATACGCAGTATTTT.